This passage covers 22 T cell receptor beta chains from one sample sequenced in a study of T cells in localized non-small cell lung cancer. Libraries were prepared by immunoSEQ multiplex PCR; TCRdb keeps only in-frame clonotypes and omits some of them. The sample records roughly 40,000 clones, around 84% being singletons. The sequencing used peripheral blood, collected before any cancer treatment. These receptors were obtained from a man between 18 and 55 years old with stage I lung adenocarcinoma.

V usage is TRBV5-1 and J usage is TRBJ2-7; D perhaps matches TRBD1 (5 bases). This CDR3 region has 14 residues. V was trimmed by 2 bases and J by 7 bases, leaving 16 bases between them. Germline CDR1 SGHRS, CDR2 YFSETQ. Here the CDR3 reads CASSFRQGGGEQYF. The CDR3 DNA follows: TGCGCCAGCAGCTTCCGGCAGGGCGGTGGTGAGCAGTACTTC.

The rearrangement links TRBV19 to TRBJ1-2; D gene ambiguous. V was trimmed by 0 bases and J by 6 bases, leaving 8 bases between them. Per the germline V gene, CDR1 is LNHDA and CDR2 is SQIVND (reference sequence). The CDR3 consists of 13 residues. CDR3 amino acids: CASSIDRSDGYTF. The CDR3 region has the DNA TGTGCCAGTAGTATAGACAGGAGCGATGGCTACACCTTC.

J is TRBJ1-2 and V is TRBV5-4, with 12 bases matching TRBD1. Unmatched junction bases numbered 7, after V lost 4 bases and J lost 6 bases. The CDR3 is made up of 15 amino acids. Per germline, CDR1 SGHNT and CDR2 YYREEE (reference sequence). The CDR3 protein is CASSVRDRGLDGYTF. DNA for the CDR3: TGTGCCAGCAGCGTCCGGGACAGGGGGCTCGATGGCTACACCTTC.

The CDR3 nucleotides read TGTGCTACGGGACAGGGCAATCAGCCCCAGCATTTT. It translates to CATGQGNQPQHF. The rearrangement links TRBV7-2 to TRBJ1-5, with 8 positions matching TRBD1. The CDR3 spans 12 residues. Germline CDR1 SGHTA, CDR2 FQGNSA.

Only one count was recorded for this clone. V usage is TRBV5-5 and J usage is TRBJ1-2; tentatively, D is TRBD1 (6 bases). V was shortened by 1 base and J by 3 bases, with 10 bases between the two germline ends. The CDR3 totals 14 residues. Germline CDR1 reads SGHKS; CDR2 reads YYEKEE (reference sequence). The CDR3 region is CASSLSGAHYGYTF. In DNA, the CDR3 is TGTGCCAGCAGCTTGTCAGGGGCACACTATGGCTACACCTTC. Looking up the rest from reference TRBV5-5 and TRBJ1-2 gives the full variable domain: DAGVTQSPTHLIKTRGQQVTLRCSPISGHKSVSWYQQVLGQGPQFIFQYYEKEERGRGNFPDRFSARQFPNYSSELNVNALLLGDSALYLCASSLSGAHYGYTFGSGTRLTVV.

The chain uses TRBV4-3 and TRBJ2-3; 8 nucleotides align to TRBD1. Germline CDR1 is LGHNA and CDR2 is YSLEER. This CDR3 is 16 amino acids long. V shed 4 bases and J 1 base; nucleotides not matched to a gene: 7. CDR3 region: CASSREGQAGTDTQYF. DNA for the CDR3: TGCGCCAGCAGCCGAGAGGGACAGGCGGGCACAGATACGCAGTATTTT.

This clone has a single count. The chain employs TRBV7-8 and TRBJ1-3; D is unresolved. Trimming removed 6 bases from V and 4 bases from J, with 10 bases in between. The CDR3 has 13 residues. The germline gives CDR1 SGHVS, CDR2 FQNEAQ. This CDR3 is CASRLASGNTIYF. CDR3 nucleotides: TGTGCCAGCAGGCTAGCATCCGGAAACACCATATATTTT.

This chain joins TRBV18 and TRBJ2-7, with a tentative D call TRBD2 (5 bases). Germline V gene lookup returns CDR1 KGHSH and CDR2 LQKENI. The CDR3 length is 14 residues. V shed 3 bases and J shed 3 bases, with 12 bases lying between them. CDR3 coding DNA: TGTGCCAGCTCACCTTCGCGGGCGCGCTACGAGCAGTACTTC. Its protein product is CASSPSRARYEQYF.

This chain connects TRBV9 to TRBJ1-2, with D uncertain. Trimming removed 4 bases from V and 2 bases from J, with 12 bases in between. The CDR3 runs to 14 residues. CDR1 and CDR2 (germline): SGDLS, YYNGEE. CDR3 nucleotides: TGTGCCAGCAGCCCAATAACAGACAACTATGGCTACACCTTC. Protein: CASSPITDNYGYTF. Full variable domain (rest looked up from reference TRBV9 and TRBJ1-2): DSGVTQTPKHLITATGQRVTLRCSPRSGDLSVYWYQQSLDQGLQFLIQYYNGEERAKGNILERFSAQQFPDLHSELNLSSLELGDSALYFCASSPITDNYGYTFGSGTRLTVV.

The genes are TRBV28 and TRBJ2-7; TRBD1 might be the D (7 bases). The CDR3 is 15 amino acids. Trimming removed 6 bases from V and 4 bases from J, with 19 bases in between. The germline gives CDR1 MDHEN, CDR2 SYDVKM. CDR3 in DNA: TGTGCCAGCAGCTCCCCAGGGGGGAGCTCGTACGAGCAGTACTTC. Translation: CASSSPGGSSYEQYF.

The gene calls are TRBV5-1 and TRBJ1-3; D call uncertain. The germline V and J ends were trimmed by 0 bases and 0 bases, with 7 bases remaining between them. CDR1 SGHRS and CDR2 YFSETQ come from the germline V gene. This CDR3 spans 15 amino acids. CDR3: CASSLDPSSGNTIYF. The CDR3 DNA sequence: TGCGCCAGCAGCTTGGACCCGAGCTCTGGAAACACCATATATTTT.

CDR3 in amino acids: CASSPKNTYGYTF. DNA of the CDR3: TGTGCCAGCAGTCCTAAAAATACCTATGGCTACACCTTC. The rearrangement links TRBV11-1 to TRBJ1-2; D not resolved. Germline V CDR1 and CDR2: SGHAT, FQDESV (reference sequence). V was trimmed by 6 bases and J by 4 bases, leaving 12 bases between them. The CDR3 has 13 amino acids.

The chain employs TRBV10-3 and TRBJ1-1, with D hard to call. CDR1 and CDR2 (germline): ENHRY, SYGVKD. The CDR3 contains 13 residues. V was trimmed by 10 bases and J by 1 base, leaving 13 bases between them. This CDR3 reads CATLGIANTEAFF. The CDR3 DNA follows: TGTGCCACCTTGGGGATCGCGAACACTGAAGCTTTCTTT.

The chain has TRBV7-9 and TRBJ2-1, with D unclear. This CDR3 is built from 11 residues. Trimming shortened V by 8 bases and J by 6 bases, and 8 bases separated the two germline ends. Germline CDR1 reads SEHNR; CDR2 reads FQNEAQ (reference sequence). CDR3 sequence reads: CASGRSNEQFF. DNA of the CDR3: TGTGCCAGCGGACGTAGCAATGAGCAGTTCTTC.

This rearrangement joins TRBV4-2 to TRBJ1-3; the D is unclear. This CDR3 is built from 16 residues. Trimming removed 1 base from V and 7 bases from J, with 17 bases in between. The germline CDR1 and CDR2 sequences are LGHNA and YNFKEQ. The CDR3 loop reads CASSQVGVYPGNTIYF. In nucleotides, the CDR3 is TGTGCCAGCAGCCAAGTCGGTGTATATCCGGGGAACACCATATATTTT.

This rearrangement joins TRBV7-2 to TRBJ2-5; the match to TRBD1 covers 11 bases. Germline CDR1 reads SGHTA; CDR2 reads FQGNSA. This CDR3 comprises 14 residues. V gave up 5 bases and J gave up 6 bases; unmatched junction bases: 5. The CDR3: CASSPGQGAKTQYF. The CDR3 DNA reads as TGTGCCAGCAGCCCAGGACAGGGGGCGAAGACCCAGTACTTC.

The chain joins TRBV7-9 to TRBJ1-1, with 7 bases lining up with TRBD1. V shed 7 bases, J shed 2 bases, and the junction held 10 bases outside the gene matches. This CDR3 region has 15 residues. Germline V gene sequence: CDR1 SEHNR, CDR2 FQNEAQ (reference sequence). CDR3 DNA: TGTGCCAGCACCACAAACAGGGGATTAAACACTGAAGCTTTCTTT. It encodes CASTTNRGLNTEAFF.

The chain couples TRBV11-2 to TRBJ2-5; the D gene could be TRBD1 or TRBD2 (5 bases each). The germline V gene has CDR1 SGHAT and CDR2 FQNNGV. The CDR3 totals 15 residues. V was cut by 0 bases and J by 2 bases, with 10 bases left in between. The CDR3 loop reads CASSLDRGGQETQYF. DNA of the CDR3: TGTGCCAGCAGCTTAGATCGGGGCGGGCAAGAGACCCAGTACTTC.

In DNA, the CDR3 is TGTGCCAGTAGTTCCCGGACAGGGTTGAACACTGAAGCTTTCTTT. As protein: CASSSRTGLNTEAFF. The rearrangement joins TRBV19 to TRBJ1-1, with 8 bases fitting TRBD1. V dropped 5 bases and J dropped 0; count of bases not matched to a gene: 5. CDR1 and CDR2 (germline): LNHDA, SQIVND (reference sequence). CDR3 size: 15 residues.

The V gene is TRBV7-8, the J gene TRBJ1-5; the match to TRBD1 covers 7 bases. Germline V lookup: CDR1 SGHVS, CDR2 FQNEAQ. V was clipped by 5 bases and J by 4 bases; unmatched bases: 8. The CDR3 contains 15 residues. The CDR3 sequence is CASSQMGQPNQPQHF. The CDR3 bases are TGTGCCAGCAGCCAAATGGGACAGCCTAATCAGCCCCAGCATTTT.

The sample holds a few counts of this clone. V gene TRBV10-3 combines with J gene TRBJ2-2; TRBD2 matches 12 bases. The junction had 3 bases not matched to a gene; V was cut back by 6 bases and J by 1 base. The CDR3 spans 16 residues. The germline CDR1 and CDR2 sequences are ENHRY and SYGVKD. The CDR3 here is CAIRGTSGRNTGELFF. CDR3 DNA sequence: TGTGCCATCAGGGGGACTAGCGGGCGGAACACCGGGGAGCTGTTTTTT.

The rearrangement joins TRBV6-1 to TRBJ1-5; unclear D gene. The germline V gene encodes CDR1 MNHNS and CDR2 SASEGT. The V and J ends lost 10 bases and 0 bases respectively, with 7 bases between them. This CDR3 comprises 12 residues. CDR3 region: CATSVSNQPQHF. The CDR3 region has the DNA TGTGCCACTTCGGTTAGCAATCAGCCCCAGCATTTT.